Listed below are T cell receptor beta chains from one sample, sequenced in a study of blood T cell repertoires in COVID-19. The assay was immunoSEQ multiplex PCR, and TCRdb's table has in-frame clones only and misses some. The sample lists 270,000 or so clones, 89% occurring once. Sequenced material: peripheral blood. These receptors were taken from a woman in her 30s with COVID-19, enrolled during active disease. CDR3s include the opening cysteine and the closing phenylalanine or tryptophan. The D gene is left open where the match is weak.

J: TRBJ2-1
D: -
V: TRBV5-1
CDR3: CASSRDSRTASSYNEQFF

J: TRBJ2-7
D: -
V: TRBV20-1
CDR3: CSVTALYEQYF

J: TRBJ2-5
D: TRBD2
V: TRBV19
CDR3: CASSEGGGLWGETQYF

J: TRBJ1-1
D: -
V: TRBV15
CDR3: CATSIDRLGEAFF

J: TRBJ1-3
D: -
V: TRBV28
CDR3: CASSLGTSSGNTIYF

J: TRBJ1-5
D: TRBD1
V: TRBV2
CDR3: CASSEDSLRGRGNQPQHF

J: TRBJ2-1
D: -
V: TRBV12-5
CDR3: CASGLRYGGEGSSREQFF

J: TRBJ2-7
D: -
V: TRBV12-3/TRBV12-4
CDR3: CASSLHRSYEQYF

J: TRBJ1-1
D: -
V: TRBV11-2
CDR3: CASSLDHGGGTEAFF

J: TRBJ1-1
D: TRBD1
V: TRBV4-1
CDR3: CASSQGTRGTGALSTEAFF

J: TRBJ2-7
D: -
V: TRBV9
CDR3: CASSVGVSGTYEQYF

J: TRBJ2-1
D: -
V: TRBV5-1
CDR3: CASSSGEEFNEQFF

J: TRBJ1-1
D: -
V: TRBV28
CDR3: CASKEGTLNTEAFF

J: TRBJ2-3
D: -
V: TRBV3-1/TRBV3-2
CDR3: CASSQVEVVQYF

J: TRBJ2-2
D: TRBD2
V: TRBV9
CDR3: CASRRSGGHTGELFF

J: TRBJ2-7
D: -
V: TRBV2
CDR3: CASGSPGHLTYEQYF

J: TRBJ1-5
D: -
V: TRBV19
CDR3: CASARGSNQPQHF

J: TRBJ1-5
D: -
V: TRBV27
CDR3: CASSPRREEPQHF

J: TRBJ2-1
D: TRBD2
V: TRBV7-2
CDR3: CASSLGASGGAENEQFF

J: TRBJ1-1
D: -
V: TRBV29-1
CDR3: CSIRDFEAFF

J: TRBJ2-5
D: -
V: TRBV28
CDR3: CASSDPLLQETQYF

J: TRBJ1-2
D: TRBD1
V: TRBV7-9
CDR3: CASSNLEKDRGVASGGYTF

J: TRBJ2-7
D: TRBD1
V: TRBV18
CDR3: CASTRDRGQGEQYF

J: TRBJ2-1
D: -
V: TRBV28
CDR3: CASSLGIAEQFF

J: TRBJ1-4
D: -
V: TRBV15
CDR3: CATSRDGRATNEKLFF

J: TRBJ1-6
D: -
V: TRBV6-5
CDR3: CASSYSRVSSPLHF

J: TRBJ2-7
D: -
V: TRBV27
CDR3: CASSLVQGYEQYF

J: TRBJ1-6
D: TRBD1
V: TRBV5-1
CDR3: CASSPGGTDNSPLHF

J: TRBJ1-4
D: -
V: TRBV20-1
CDR3: CSARVRKKLFF

J: TRBJ1-4
D: -
V: TRBV18
CDR3: CASTDSEEKLFF

J: TRBJ2-1
D: -
V: TRBV4-1
CDR3: CASSREGRQTYNEQFF

J: TRBJ1-2
D: -
V: TRBV14
CDR3: CASSTGSFGYTF

J: TRBJ1-2
D: -
V: TRBV16
CDR3: CASSQGRGVGYTF

J: TRBJ2-4
D: TRBD2
V: TRBV3-1/TRBV3-2
CDR3: CASSPRRGRQYF

J: TRBJ2-1
D: TRBD1
V: TRBV24-1
CDR3: CATSDPHRGDHNEQFF

J: TRBJ2-7
D: TRBD2
V: TRBV6-5
CDR3: CASSYSGGGAREQYF

J: TRBJ2-5
D: TRBD2
V: TRBV3-1/TRBV3-2
CDR3: CASSQGATSGAQETQYF

J: TRBJ1-5
D: -
V: TRBV7-8
CDR3: CASSPERVQQPQHF

J: TRBJ1-1
D: -
V: TRBV10-3
CDR3: CAISEKIEGHMNTEAFF

J: TRBJ1-2
D: -
V: TRBV29-1
CDR3: CSVEALRWVGYGYTF

J: TRBJ2-3
D: TRBD1
V: TRBV20-1
CDR3: CSAARDSPYF

J: TRBJ1-6
D: TRBD1
V: TRBV20-1
CDR3: CSASTLDRGVDGSYNSPLHF

J: TRBJ1-1
D: TRBD1
V: TRBV10-2
CDR3: CASSESRQGGEAFF

J: TRBJ2-7
D: -
V: TRBV29-1
CDR3: CSVEQGISYEQYF

J: TRBJ2-1
D: TRBD2
V: TRBV27
CDR3: CASSTARGGQNEQFF

J: TRBJ1-2
D: -
V: TRBV10-3
CDR3: CAISRAGDGYTF

J: TRBJ1-1
D: -
V: TRBV7-9
CDR3: CASSFSHTEAFF

J: TRBJ2-7
D: -
V: TRBV11-2
CDR3: CASSLPARGDYEQYF

J: TRBJ2-3
D: -
V: TRBV29-1
CDR3: CSTVEGAASTDTQYF

J: TRBJ1-1
D: TRBD1
V: TRBV6-5
CDR3: CASRRTGELNTEAFF